What follows is one TCR beta chain and its context. Its antigen is not known. These data originate in a study of blood T cells in healthy people across ages. Study results and limitations: When set beside aged donors, long-lived donors presented more naive CD4+ cells and higher diversity.

CDR1 MNHEY and CDR2 SVGAGI come from the germline V gene. V was pared by 3 bases and J by 0 bases, with 18 bases between. The CDR3 is 18 amino acids. Next came a second PCR, run for roughly 6 to 11 cycles, which used a sample-barcoded 5' primer along with a J-beta primer mix. From the 5' RACE reads, TCRdb called clonotypes with MiXCR, one entry per CDR3 protein. Of 750,000 to 1,000,000 distinct CDR3 sequences in the sample, about 27% are singletons; the top ten hold about a tenth. These same records also appear under a second study, on T cells of mothers and their children. That work contributes: All extracted RNA went into cDNA synthesis, around 1.4 ug per 15 ul. In each mother, TCR beta CDR3 reads exceeded 8 million; in each child, they numbered several million.

Sequenced: blood. The V call is TRBV6-5, the J call TRBJ1-5; maybe TRBD1 (6 bases). The source of this sequence is a woman in her thirties or forties in good health. CDR3 DNA sequence: TGTGCCAGCAGTTATTACCGGGACATCACTCATAGCAATCAGCCCCAGCATTTT. This gives the protein CASSYYRDITHSNQPQHF.